This T cell receptor (beta chain) was obtained from a study of T cells in Graves' hyperthyroidism and ophthalmopathy. The V gene end was trimmed by 2 bases and the J gene end by 0 bases; junction bases not matched to a gene: 7. The CDR3 runs to 18 residues. The germline CDR1 and CDR2 sequences are SEHNR and FQNEAQ (reference sequence). This clonotype was counted at least ten times. PBMCs came from less than 11 ml fresh peripheral blood. RNA transcripts gave rise to amplified TCR beta CDR3 regions. In the first-round RT-PCR of the TCR CDR3, the HTBI primer set was used. MiXCR was run by TCRdb on the multiplex PCR reads, yielding one entry per CDR3 protein. Seen here are about 570,000 distinct CDR3 sequences, less than 15% observed once, and the top ten hold around 13%.

This sequence joins TRBV7-9 and TRBJ2-7; 13 bases are shared with TRBD2. Sequenced material: blood. This clonotype was sampled from a woman in her thirties or forties with Graves' hyperthyroidism. This CDR3 reads CASSLLGTSGKSSYEQYF. CDR3 nucleotide sequence: TGTGCCAGCAGCTTATTAGGGACTAGCGGGAAGAGCTCCTACGAGCAGTACTTC.